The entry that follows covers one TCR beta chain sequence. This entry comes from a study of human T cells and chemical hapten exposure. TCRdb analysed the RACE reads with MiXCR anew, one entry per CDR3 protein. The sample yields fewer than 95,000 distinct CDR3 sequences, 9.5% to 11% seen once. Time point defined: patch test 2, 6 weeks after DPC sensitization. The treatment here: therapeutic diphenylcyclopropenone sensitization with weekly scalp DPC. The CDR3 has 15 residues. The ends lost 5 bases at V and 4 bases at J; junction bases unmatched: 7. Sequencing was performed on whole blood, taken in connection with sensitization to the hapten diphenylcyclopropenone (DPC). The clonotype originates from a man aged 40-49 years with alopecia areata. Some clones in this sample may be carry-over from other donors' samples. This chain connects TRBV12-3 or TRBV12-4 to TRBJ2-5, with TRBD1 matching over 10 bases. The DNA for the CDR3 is TGTGCCAGCAGTCTCGGGACAGGGGCCCGAGAGACCCAGTACTTC. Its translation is CASSLGTGARETQYF.